These T cell receptor beta chains were read from a single sample in a study of T cell repertoires in cytomegalovirus infection. TCRdb ran MiXCR on the reads and lists one entry per CDR3 protein. The sample records hundreds of thousands of distinct CDR3 sequences, approximately 7% being singletons. The sequencing sample was made of PBMCs. The source of these receptors is a human donor in good health (CMV status not recorded). Some clones in this sample may be carry-over from other donors' samples. Each CDR3 is given with its conserved first and last residue. The order of the fields is D gene, V gene, J gene, clone size, CDR3 DNA, CDR3 protein. The D gene is left open where the match is weak. Size is stated for part of the rows, as once, few or many counts, or as a class when the clone is expanded.

TRBD2,TRBV6-1,TRBJ2-7,many,TGTGCCAGCAGCCGCCCGGGAGGGGAGGAGCAGTACTTC,CASSRPGGEEQYF
TRBD1,TRBV20-1,TRBJ2-6,-,TGCAGTGCGCCCCCAGGGGGCTCTGGGGCCAACGTCCTGACTTTC,CSAPPGGSGANVLTF
TRBD2,TRBV3-1,TRBJ2-1,many,TGTGCCAGCAGCTCTGGGACTAGCGGGGGCCTGTGGGTCGGGCAGTTCTTC,CASSSGTSGGLWVGQFF
TRBD1,TRBV12-3/TRBV12-4,TRBJ1-1,few,TGTGCCAGCAGTTTCGTGGGGACAGGGTGGGACACTGAAGCTTTCTTT,CASSFVGTGWDTEAFF
TRBD1,TRBV5-5,TRBJ2-7,-,TGTGCCAGCAGCTTGCAAGGGGGCGCGGTGGACTACGAGCAGTACTTC,CASSLQGGAVDYEQYF
TRBD1,TRBV25-1,TRBJ1-5,-,TGTGCCAGCAGTGTTGGACAGGGAGGTAATCAGCCCCAGCATTTT,CASSVGQGGNQPQHF
TRBD2,TRBV5-4,TRBJ2-5,many,TGTGCCAGCAGTTCGGGGGGGGGAAGCGGGGCTTTCCAAGAGACCCAGTACTTC,CASSSGGGSGAFQETQYF
TRBD1,TRBV20-1,TRBJ1-1,few,TGCAGTGCTAGTCCGGGACAGATGAACACTGAAGCTTTCTTT,CSASPGQMNTEAFF
-,TRBV18,TRBJ2-3,many,TGTGCCAGCTCACCTAAAGACAGGCTGATGAATACGCAGTATTTT,CASSPKDRLMNTQYF
TRBD2,TRBV11-2,TRBJ2-5,many,TGTGCCAGCAGCTTACGCCAGCGGGGGTCCCAAGAGACCCAGTACTTC,CASSLRQRGSQETQYF
TRBD1,TRBV5-1,TRBJ1-2,many,TGCGCCAGCAGCACCCAACCCGGGGGGACAGGCTATAACTATGGCTACACCTTC,CASSTQPGGTGYNYGYTF
-,TRBV6-2/TRBV6-3,TRBJ2-1,many,TGTGCCAGCAGTGCTCTAGCGACTCACAATGAGCAGTTCTTC,CASSALATHNEQFF
-,TRBV5-1,TRBJ2-3,many,TGCGCCAGCAGCTCGGGGGTCACTCCTAGGTCAGATACGCAGTATTTT,CASSSGVTPRSDTQYF
TRBD1,TRBV7-9,TRBJ1-4,-,TGTGCCAGCAGCCGGGACAGATCTAATGAAAAACTGTTTTTT,CASSRDRSNEKLFF
-,TRBV12-3/TRBV12-4,TRBJ1-2,-,TGTGCCAGCAGTTTAAGGGACATGGCTCGAGGCTACACCTTC,CASSLRDMARGYTF
-,TRBV7-2,TRBJ2-2,many,TGTGCCAGCAGCTTAGCGGTCGTGGCGAACACCGGGGAGCTGTTTTTT,CASSLAVVANTGELFF
TRBD1,TRBV2,TRBJ2-7,-,TGTGCCAGCAACCGGGACAGGGACGACGAGCAGTACTTC,CASNRDRDDEQYF
TRBD1,TRBV29-1,TRBJ2-1,few,TGCAGCGGGTGGGGACAGGTGGGGCATGAGCAGTTCTTC,CSGWGQVGHEQFF
-,TRBV4-1,TRBJ1-1,many,TGCGCCAGCAGCCAAGAGGGGGAGAACACTGAAGCTTTCTTT,CASSQEGENTEAFF
-,TRBV14,TRBJ1-2,many,TGTGCCAGCAGCCAAGACCGGGTCGTCTATGGCTACACCTTC,CASSQDRVVYGYTF
TRBD2,TRBV20-1,TRBJ2-7,many,TGCAGTGCTAGTCTGGGACTAGCGCACGAGCAGTACTTC,CSASLGLAHEQYF
-,TRBV20-1,TRBJ1-1,many,TGCAGTGCTACTTCCTCGGGGCAGCCGAACACTGAAGCTTTCTTT,CSATSSGQPNTEAFF
TRBD1,TRBV5-1,TRBJ1-2,-,TGCGCCAGCAGCCCACTTGGGACAGGGGGCTATGGCTACACCTTC,CASSPLGTGGYGYTF
-,TRBV7-2,TRBJ2-5,medium-sized,TGTGCCAGCAGCGTCCTACAGGGGACCCAGTACTTC,CASSVLQGTQYF
-,TRBV5-1,TRBJ2-3,many,TGCGCCAGCAGCTTGAATATCGTTCGGGATACGCAGTATTTT,CASSLNIVRDTQYF
-,TRBV29-1,TRBJ1-1,many,TGCAGCGTTGGGGAGGGCTCGGCCACTGAAGCTTTCTTT,CSVGEGSATEAFF
-,TRBV6-2/TRBV6-3,TRBJ1-5,many,TGTGCCAGCAGTTCAAGGACGGGGCAGAGCAATCAGCCCCAGCATTTT,CASSSRTGQSNQPQHF
-,TRBV6-2/TRBV6-3,TRBJ2-5,many,TGTGCCAGCAGTTACCCCTCGACAGGACCCCCTCGGATCCAAGAGACCCAGTACTTC,CASSYPSTGPPRIQETQYF
-,TRBV30,TRBJ1-6,many,TGTGCCTGGAGTGAGTTGAGAGGACAGCTCAATAATTCACCCCTCCACTTT,CAWSELRGQLNNSPLHF
-,TRBV7-2,TRBJ1-1,many,TGTGCCAGCAGCCTTAGACAACCTATCTCGAACACTGAAGCTTTCTTT,CASSLRQPISNTEAFF
-,TRBV18,TRBJ1-1,many,TGTGCCAGCTCACCAACTCAGCTCGGGGTGAACACTGAAGCTTTCTTT,CASSPTQLGVNTEAFF
-,TRBV2,TRBJ1-2,many,TGTGCCAGCCTCCCGGACCGGGGGGGCTACACCTTC,CASLPDRGGYTF
-,TRBV12-3/TRBV12-4,TRBJ2-7,many,TGTGCCAGCAGTACCTCAGGGCTCGGGGAGCAGTACTTC,CASSTSGLGEQYF
TRBD1,TRBV6-2/TRBV6-3,TRBJ2-1,many,TGTGCCAGCCTCCGGACAGGGGGATACAATGAGCAGTTCTTC,CASLRTGGYNEQFF
-,TRBV20-1,TRBJ2-7,many,TGCAGTGCTAACCACAGGGAGTACGAGCAGTACTTC,CSANHREYEQYF
-,TRBV2,TRBJ2-2,many,TGTGCCAGCAGTGAAGTACAAGGCGGGGAGCTGTTTTTT,CASSEVQGGELFF
-,TRBV11-2,TRBJ2-2,-,TGTGCCAGCAGCTTGACCCCGCGTGCCACCGGGGAGCTGTTTTTT,CASSLTPRATGELFF
-,TRBV20-1,TRBJ1-6,many,TGCAGTGCTAGAGATTTCACAGTCTATAATTCACCCCTCCACTTT,CSARDFTVYNSPLHF
-,TRBV29-1,TRBJ2-7,-,TGCAGCGCCCAGGTGGCACACGAGCAGTACTTC,CSAQVAHEQYF
-,TRBV6-2/TRBV6-3,TRBJ2-5,many,TGTGCCAGCACCATCACAGGAGAGACCCAGTACTTC,CASTITGETQYF